The present entry profiles one TCR beta chain with its context. This table comes from immunoSEQ multiplex PCR, and its TCRdb copy is limited to in-frame clones, with some not included. The table includes approximately 290,000 clones, approximately 90% detected once. This entry is derived from a study of blood T cell repertoires in COVID-19. About the study: Acute and convalescent COVID-19 specimens originated in the United States, Italy and Spain.

This receptor was identified in a woman younger than 45 with COVID-19, enrolled during active disease. Sequenced input: peripheral blood.

CDR3 coding DNA: TGTGCCAGCAGCTTTTATTCCTCCTACGAGCAGTACTTC. Translated, it gives CASSFYSSYEQYF. The gene calls are TRBV5-6 and TRBJ2-7; D gene uncertain. V lost 2 bases and J lost 0, with 6 bases in between. CDR3 size: 13 residues. Germline V gene data show CDR1 as SGHDT and CDR2 as YYEEEE.